The 7 T cell receptor beta chains below come from one sample, sequenced in a study of cytomegalovirus exposure and HLA in healthy donors. The PCR ran on 60 Vbeta and 13 Jbeta primers. Sequencing used immunoSEQ multiplex PCR; TCRdb keeps in-frame clones, though not all of them. The repertoire holds approximately 160,000 clones, with roughly 71% as singletons. What was sequenced was PBMCs. These receptors were collected from a male donor in good health and CMV-seropositive.

J is TRBJ2-3 and V is TRBV5-1; 7 bases agree with TRBD1. The CDR3 loop spans 15 amino acids. The V segment lost 1 base and the J segment 4 bases; nucleotides outside the gene matches: 6. CDR1 is SGHRS and CDR2 is YFSETQ in the germline V gene. The CDR3 DNA is TGCGCCAGCAGCTTGAGAACAGGGGATGCAGATACGCAGTATTTT. Translation gives CASSLRTGDADTQYF.

This chain's CDR3 is CASSLGLTGVATNEKLFF. CDR3 coding DNA: TGTGCCAGCAGCTTAGGCCTGACAGGGGTTGCAACTAATGAAAAACTGTTTTTT. The chain is built from TRBV11-2 and TRBJ1-4, with TRBD1 matching over 8 bases. Trimming removed 1 base from V and 0 bases from J; junction bases left unmatched: 7. Germline V gene data show CDR1 as SGHAT and CDR2 as FQNNGV. The CDR3 is 18 amino acids.

This sequence joins TRBV9 and TRBJ2-7; 9 bases align to TRBD1. The CDR3 runs 15 residues. Germline-derived CDR1 and CDR2 are SGDLS and YYNGEE. After removal of 4 bases from V and 3 bases from J, the junction contained 8 bases not matched to a gene. CDR3 DNA sequence: TGTGCCAGCAGCCACGCGACAGGGGGACGCTACGAGCAGTACTTC. It specifies CASSHATGGRYEQYF.

CDR3 sequence reads: CASSAGTGVNGELFF. CDR3 nucleotide sequence: TGTGCCAGTAGTGCTGGGACAGGGGTAAACGGGGAGCTGTTTTTT. The chain uses TRBV19 and TRBJ2-2, with 10 bases identical to TRBD1. The CDR3 spans 15 residues. CDR1 LNHDA and CDR2 SQIVND come from the germline V gene (reference sequence). The ends lost 5 bases at V and 7 bases at J; junction bases unmatched: 7.

This clone has only one observation. The chain is built from TRBV7-3 and TRBJ2-1; tentatively, D is TRBD1 (6 bases). The V gene lost 3 bases and the J gene lost 5 bases, with 11 bases spanning the gap. CDR1 and CDR2 (germline): SGHTA, FQGTGA. This CDR3 spans 14 amino acids. The CDR3 sequence is CASSLGSGDNEQFF. The CDR3 nucleotides read TGTGCCAGCAGCTTGGGGTCAGGGGACAATGAGCAGTTCTTC.

V is TRBV7-9 and J is TRBJ2-3, with D maybe TRBD2 (5 bases). The CDR3 has 13 amino acids. Germline V gene lookup returns CDR1 SEHNR and CDR2 FQNEAQ (reference sequence). The ends were cut back, 0 bases at V and 12 bases at J, with 13 bases in the middle. The CDR3 reads CASSLAAAPSQYF. The DNA for the CDR3 is TGTGCCAGCAGCTTAGCAGCGGCACCCTCACAGTATTTT.

The chain carries TRBV30 and TRBJ1-2; 9 nucleotides agree with TRBD1. V shed 1 base, J shed 6 bases, and the junction held 6 bases outside the gene matches. CDR1 GTSNPN and CDR2 SVGIG come from the germline V gene (reference sequence). CDR3 length: 14 residues. Here the CDR3 DNA reads TGTGCCTGGAGTGCACAGGGGGCGCTAAATGGCTACACCTTC. Translation gives CAWSAQGALNGYTF.